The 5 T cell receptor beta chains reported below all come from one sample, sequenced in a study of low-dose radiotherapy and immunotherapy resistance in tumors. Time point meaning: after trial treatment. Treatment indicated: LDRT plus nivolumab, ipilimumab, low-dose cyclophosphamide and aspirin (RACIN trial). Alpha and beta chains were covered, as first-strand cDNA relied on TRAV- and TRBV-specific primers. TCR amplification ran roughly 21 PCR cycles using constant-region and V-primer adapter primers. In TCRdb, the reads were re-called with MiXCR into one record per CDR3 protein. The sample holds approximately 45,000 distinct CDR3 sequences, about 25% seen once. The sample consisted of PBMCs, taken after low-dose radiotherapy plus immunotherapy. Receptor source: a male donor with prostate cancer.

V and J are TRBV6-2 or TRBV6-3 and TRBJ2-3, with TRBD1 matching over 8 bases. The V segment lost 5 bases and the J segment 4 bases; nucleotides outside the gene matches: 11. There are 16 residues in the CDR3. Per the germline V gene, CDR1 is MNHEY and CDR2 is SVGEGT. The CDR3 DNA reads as TGTGCCAGCAGTACTCGCCAGGACAGGGAAGCAGATACGCAGTATTTT. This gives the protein CASSTRQDREADTQYF.

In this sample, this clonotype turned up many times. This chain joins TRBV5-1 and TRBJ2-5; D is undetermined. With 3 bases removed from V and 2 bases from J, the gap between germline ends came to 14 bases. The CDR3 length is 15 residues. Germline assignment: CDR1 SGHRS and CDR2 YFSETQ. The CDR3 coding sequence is TGCGCCAGCAGCTGGATTGGACCTACTCAAGAGACCCAGTACTTC. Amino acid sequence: CASSWIGPTQETQYF.

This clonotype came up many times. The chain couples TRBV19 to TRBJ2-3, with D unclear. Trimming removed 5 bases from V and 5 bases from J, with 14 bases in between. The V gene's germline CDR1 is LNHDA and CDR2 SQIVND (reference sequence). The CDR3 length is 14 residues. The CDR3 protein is CASSALYPRDTQYF. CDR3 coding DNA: TGTGCCAGTAGTGCTCTTTACCCCCGAGATACGCAGTATTTT.

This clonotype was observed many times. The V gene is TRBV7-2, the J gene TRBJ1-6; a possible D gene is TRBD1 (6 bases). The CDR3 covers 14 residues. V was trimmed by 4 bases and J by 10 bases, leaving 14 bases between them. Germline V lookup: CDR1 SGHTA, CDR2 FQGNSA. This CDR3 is CASSSQGSGSPLHF. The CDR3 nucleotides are TGTGCCAGCAGCTCTCAGGGGAGTGGATCACCCCTCCACTTT.

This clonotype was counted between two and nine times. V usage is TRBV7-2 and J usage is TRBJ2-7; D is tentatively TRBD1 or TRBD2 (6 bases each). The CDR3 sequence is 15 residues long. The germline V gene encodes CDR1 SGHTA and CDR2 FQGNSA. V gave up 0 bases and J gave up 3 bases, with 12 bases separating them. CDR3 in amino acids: CASSLAGGTYYEQYF. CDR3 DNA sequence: TGTGCCAGCAGCTTAGCGGGGGGCACTTACTACGAGCAGTACTTC.